A single sample is the source of the 9 T cell receptor beta chains below, sequenced in a study of T cell repertoires in aging, cancer and after chemotherapy. Peripheral blood genomic DNA, not sorted cells or RNA, was the template. Multiplex touch-down PCR with TRB-A/B primers amplified rearranged V-D-J TRB sequences. TCRdb redid the calling of the multiplex PCR reads with MiXCR, one entry per CDR3 protein. The sample yields roughly 6,200 distinct CDR3 sequences, approximately 27% seen once. The specimen sequenced was blood. Receptors were obtained from a human donor in good health.

V is TRBV7-2 and J is TRBJ2-3; D call uncertain. Germline V gene data show CDR1 as SGHTA and CDR2 as FQGNSA. The CDR3 is made up of 14 amino acids. Trimming took 1 base from V and 3 from J, leaving 8 bases between them. The CDR3 nucleotides are TGTGCCAGCAGCTTAGGACGTCAGACAGATACGCAGTATTTT. This translates into CASSLGRQTDTQYF. Full variable domain (rest looked up from reference TRBV7-2 and TRBJ2-3): GAGVSQSPSNKVTEKGKDVELRCDPISGHTALYWYRQSLGQGLEFLIYFQGNSAPDKSGLPSDRFSAERTGGSVSTLTIQRTQQEDSAVYLCASSLGRQTDTQYFGPGTRLTVL.

The chain couples TRBV7-9 to TRBJ2-3; 8 positions agree with TRBD2. V lost 4 bases and J lost 1; bases outside the gene matches: 4. Germline values: CDR1 SEHNR, CDR2 FQNEAQ (reference sequence). This CDR3 spans 15 amino acids. In DNA, the CDR3 is TGTGCCAGCAGCTCCACTAGCGGAGGCACAGATACGCAGTATTTT. It codes for CASSSTSGGTDTQYF. Complete variable domain (other parts from reference TRBV7-9 and TRBJ2-3): DTGVSQNPRHKITKRGQNVTFRCDPISEHNRLYWYRQTLGQGPEFLTYFQNEAQLEKSRLLSDRFSAERPKGSFSTLEIQRTEQGDSAMYLCASSSTSGGTDTQYFGPGTRLTVL.

This clonotype is labeled medium-sized. The gene calls are TRBV30 and TRBJ1-2, with unresolved D. The CDR3 has 14 amino acids. The V end lost 6 bases, the J end lost 4 bases, and 18 bases lay between the germline ends. Per germline, CDR1 GTSNPN and CDR2 SVGIG (reference sequence). In nucleotides, the CDR3 is TGTGCCTGCCCCCCCCGAGCAGCCATCTATGGCTACACCTTC. This translates into CACPPRAAIYGYTF. The full variable domain, in which reference TRBV30 and TRBJ1-2 provide the parts outside the CDR3, is SQTIHQWPATLVQPVGSPLSLECTVEGTSNPNLYWYRQAAGRGLQLLFYSVGIGQISSEVPQNLSASRPQDRQFILSSKKLLLSDSGFYLCACPPRAAIYGYTFGSGTRLTVV.

This clonotype is termed medium-sized (0.01 to 0.1%). The V gene is TRBV20-1, the J gene TRBJ2-3; D unclear. There are 11 residues in the CDR3. Germline V lookup: CDR1 DFQATT, CDR2 SNEGSKA (reference sequence). Trimming cost V 7 bases and J 3 bases, with 8 bases left between them. The CDR3 loop reads CSVPLTDTQYF. For the CDR3, the DNA is TGCAGTGTCCCCCTGACAGATACGCAGTATTTT.

This clonotype is deemed medium-sized. This chain joins TRBV20-1 and TRBJ1-2; no clear D. Trimming left V 3 bases short and J 2 bases short, with 13 bases between. This CDR3 contains 14 residues. Germline CDR1 DFQATT, CDR2 SNEGSKA (reference sequence). In DNA form, the CDR3 reads TGCAGTGCTAGCGGCCCGGCAGCCAACTATGGCTACACCTTC. Amino acids: CSASGPAANYGYTF.

This clonotype showed up just a few times. This rearrangement joins TRBV6-2 or TRBV6-3 to TRBJ2-3; 7 bases are shared with TRBD2. The CDR3 has 18 residues. CDR1 and CDR2 from the germline V gene are MNHEY and SVGEGT. V trimming: 4 bases; J trimming: 2 bases; junction bases outside the gene matches: 15. CDR3 loop: CASSSIERREGPTDTQYF. CDR3 nucleotides: TGTGCCAGCAGTTCCATAGAGCGGAGGGAGGGCCCCACAGATACGCAGTATTTT.

This clonotype is medium-sized within its sample. J is TRBJ2-7 and V is TRBV5-5; unclear D gene. The CDR3 covers 13 residues. Germline V gene lookup returns CDR1 SGHKS and CDR2 YYEKEE (reference sequence). V was trimmed by 7 bases and J by 5 bases, leaving 16 bases between them. The CDR3, as DNA: TGTGCCAGCCACCGGCCCGACGTCCACGAGCAGTACTTC. Translating gives CASHRPDVHEQYF.

This clonotype appeared a few times. The gene calls are TRBV30 and TRBJ2-3; D is possibly TRBD2 (5 bases). Germline lookup yields CDR1 GTSNPN and CDR2 SVGIG (reference sequence). CDR3 length: 14 residues. The V gene lost 2 bases and the J gene lost 4 bases, with 13 bases spanning the gap. The CDR3 nucleotides are TGTGCCTGGAGTCAAATCGGGATTTCAGATACGCAGTATTTT. It codes for CAWSQIGISDTQYF.

Sample share makes this clonotype medium-sized (0.01 to 0.1%). The V call is TRBV19, the J call TRBJ1-2; D might be TRBD1 (5 bases). Per germline, CDR1 LNHDA and CDR2 SQIVND (reference sequence). Deletions cut 1 base from V and 4 bases from J, with 10 bases between. This CDR3 has 14 amino acids. The CDR3 protein is CASSIGGGGYGYTF. CDR3 nucleotides: TGTGCCAGTAGTATAGGGGGCGGAGGCTATGGCTACACCTTC.